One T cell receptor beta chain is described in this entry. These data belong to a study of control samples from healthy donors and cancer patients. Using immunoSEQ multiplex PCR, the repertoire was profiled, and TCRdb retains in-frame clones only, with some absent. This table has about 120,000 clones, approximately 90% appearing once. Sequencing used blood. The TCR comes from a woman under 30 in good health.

The CDR3 here is CASVRGFPGGGYTF. For the CDR3, the DNA is TGTGCCAGCGTTAGGGGGTTCCCTGGGGGTGGCTACACCTTC. The chain combines TRBV6-5 with TRBJ1-2, with a weak D call TRBD1 (6 bases). With 8 bases removed from V and 7 bases from J, the gap between germline ends came to 20 bases. Germline V gives CDR1 MNHEY, CDR2 SVGAGI. The CDR3 consists of 14 residues.